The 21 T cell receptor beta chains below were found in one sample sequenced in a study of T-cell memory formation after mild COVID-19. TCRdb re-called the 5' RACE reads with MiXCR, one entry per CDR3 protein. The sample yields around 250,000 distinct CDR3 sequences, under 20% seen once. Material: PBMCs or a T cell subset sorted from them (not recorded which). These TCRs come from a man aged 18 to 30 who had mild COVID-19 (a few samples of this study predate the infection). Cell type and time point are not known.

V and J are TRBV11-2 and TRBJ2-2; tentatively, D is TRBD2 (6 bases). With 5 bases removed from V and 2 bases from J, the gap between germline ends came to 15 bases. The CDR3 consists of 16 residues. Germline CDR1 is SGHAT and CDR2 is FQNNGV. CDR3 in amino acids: CASSIAGTGNTGELFF. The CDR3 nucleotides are TGTGCCAGCAGCATTGCCGGGACTGGCAACACCGGGGAGCTGTTTTTT.

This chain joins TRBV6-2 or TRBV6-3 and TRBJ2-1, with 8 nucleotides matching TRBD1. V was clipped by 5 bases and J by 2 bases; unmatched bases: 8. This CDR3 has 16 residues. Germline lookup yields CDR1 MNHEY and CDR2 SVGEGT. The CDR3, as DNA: TGTGCCAGCAGTCCCCGTGACAGGGGCCCCTACAATGAGCAGTTCTTC. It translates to CASSPRDRGPYNEQFF.

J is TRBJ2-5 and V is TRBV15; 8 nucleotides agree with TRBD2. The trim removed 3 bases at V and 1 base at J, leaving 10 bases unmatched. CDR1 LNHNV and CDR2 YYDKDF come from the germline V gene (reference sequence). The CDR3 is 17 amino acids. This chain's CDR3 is CATSRLRAGGRQETQYF. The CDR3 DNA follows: TGTGCCACCAGCAGGCTCCGGGCGGGGGGCCGCCAAGAGACCCAGTACTTC.

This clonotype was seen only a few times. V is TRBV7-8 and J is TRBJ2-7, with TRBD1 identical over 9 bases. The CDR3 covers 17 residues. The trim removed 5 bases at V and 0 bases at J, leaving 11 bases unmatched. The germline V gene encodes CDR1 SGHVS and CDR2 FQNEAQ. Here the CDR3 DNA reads TGTGCCAGCAGCCTCTACCTCCGGGACAGGGCCTCCTACGAGCAGTACGTC. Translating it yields CASSLYLRDRASYEQYV.

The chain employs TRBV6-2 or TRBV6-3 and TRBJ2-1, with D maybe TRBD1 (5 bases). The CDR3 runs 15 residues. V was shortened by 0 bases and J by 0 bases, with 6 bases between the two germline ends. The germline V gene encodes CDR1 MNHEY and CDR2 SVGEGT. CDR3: CASSYSGASYNEQFF. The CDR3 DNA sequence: TGTGCCAGCAGTTACTCTGGGGCCTCCTACAATGAGCAGTTCTTC.

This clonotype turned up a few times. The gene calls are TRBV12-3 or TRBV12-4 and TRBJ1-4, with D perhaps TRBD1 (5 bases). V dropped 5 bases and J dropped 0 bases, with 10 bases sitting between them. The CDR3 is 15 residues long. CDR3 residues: CASSLGDSTNEKLFF. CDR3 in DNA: TGTGCCAGCAGTCTCGGGGACTCAACTAATGAAAAACTGTTTTTT.

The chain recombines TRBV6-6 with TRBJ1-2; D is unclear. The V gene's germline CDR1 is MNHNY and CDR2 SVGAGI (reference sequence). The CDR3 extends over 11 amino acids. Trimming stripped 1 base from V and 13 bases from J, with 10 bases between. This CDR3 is CASSYWGSFTF. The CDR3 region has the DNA TGTGCCAGCAGTTACTGGGGTTCTTTCACCTTC.

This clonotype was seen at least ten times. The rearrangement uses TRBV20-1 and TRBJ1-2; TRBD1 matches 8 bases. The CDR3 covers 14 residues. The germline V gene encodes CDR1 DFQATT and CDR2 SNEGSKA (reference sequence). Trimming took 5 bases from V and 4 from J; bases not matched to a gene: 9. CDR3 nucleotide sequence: TGCAGTGCTGGCGACAGGGGTGTCGGCTATGGCTACACCTTC. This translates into CSAGDRGVGYGYTF.

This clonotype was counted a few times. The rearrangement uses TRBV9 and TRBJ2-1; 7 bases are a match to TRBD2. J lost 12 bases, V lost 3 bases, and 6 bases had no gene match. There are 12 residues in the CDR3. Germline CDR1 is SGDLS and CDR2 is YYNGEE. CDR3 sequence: CASSAGGLVQFF. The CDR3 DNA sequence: TGTGCCAGCAGCGCCGGGGGGTTGGTGCAGTTCTTC.

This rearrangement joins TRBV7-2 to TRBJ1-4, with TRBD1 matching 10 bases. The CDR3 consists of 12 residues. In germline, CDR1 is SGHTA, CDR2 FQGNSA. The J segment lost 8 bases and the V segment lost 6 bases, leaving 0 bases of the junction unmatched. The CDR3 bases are TGTGCCAGCAGGGGACAGGGGGAAAAACTGTTTTTT. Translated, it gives CASRGQGEKLFF.

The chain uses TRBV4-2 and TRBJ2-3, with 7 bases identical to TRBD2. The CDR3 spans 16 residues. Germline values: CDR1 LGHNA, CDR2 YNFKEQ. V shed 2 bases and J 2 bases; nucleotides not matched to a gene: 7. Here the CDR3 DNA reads TGTGCCAGCAGCCAACCTAGCGGAGGGCTCACAGATACGCAGTATTTT. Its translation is CASSQPSGGLTDTQYF.

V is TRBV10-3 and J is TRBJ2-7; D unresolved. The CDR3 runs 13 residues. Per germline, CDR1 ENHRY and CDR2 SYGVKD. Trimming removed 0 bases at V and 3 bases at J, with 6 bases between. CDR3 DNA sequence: TGTGCCATCAGTGAGTCGAACAGCTACGAGCAGTACGTC. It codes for CAISESNSYEQYV.

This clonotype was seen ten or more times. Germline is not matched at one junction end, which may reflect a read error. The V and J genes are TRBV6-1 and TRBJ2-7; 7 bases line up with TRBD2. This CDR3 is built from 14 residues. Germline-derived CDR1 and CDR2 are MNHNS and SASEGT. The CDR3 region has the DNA TGTGCCAGCAGCGAAGGCGGGGGCTCCTACGAGCAGTACTTC. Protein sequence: CASSEGGGSYEQYF.

DNA for the CDR3: TGCAGTGCTAGGTCCCCAGGCAATCAGCCCCAGCATTTT. As protein: CSARSPGNQPQHF. The chain combines TRBV20-1 with TRBJ1-5; D is unresolved. Deletions cut 3 bases from V and 2 bases from J, with 8 bases between. Per germline, CDR1 DFQATT and CDR2 SNEGSKA (reference sequence). The CDR3 length is 13 residues.

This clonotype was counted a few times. The CDR3 is CATRTRRNGVQETQYF. CDR3 nucleotides: TGTGCCACCAGAACTCGACGGAATGGGGTCCAAGAGACCCAGTACTTC. The chain combines TRBV15 with TRBJ2-5; D gene unclear. Germline V gene lookup returns CDR1 LNHNV and CDR2 YYDKDF (reference sequence). CDR3 size: 16 residues. With 6 bases removed from V and 1 base from J, the gap between germline ends came to 18 bases.

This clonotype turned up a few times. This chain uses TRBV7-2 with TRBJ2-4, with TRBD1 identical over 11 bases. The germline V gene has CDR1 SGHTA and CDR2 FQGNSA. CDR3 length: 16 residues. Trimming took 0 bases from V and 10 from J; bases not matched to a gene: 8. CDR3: CASSLAEGQGEEIQYF. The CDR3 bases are TGTGCCAGCAGCTTAGCGGAGGGACAGGGGGAGGAAATTCAGTACTTC. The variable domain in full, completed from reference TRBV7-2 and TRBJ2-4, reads GAGVSQSPSNKVTEKGKDVELRCDPISGHTALYWYRQSLGQGLEFLIYFQGNSAPDKSGLPSDRFSAERTGGSVSTLTIQRTQQEDSAVYLCASSLAEGQGEEIQYFGAGTRLSVL.

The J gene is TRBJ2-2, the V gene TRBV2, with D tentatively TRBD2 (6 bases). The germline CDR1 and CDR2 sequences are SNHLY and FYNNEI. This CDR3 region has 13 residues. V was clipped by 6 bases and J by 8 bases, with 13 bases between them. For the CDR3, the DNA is TGTGCCAGCAGGGGACTGACTCCGGGGGAGCTGTTTTTT. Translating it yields CASRGLTPGELFF.

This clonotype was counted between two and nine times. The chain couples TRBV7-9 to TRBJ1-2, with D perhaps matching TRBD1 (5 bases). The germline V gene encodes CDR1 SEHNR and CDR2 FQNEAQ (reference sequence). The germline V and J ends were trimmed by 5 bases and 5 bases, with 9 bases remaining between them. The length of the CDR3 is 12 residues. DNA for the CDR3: TGTGCCAGCAGCAAGACAGCTTATGGCTACACCTTC. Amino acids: CASSKTAYGYTF.

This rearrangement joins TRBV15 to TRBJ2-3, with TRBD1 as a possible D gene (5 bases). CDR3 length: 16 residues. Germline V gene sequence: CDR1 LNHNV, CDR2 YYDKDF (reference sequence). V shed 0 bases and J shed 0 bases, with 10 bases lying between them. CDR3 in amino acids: CATSRDRVSSTDTQYF. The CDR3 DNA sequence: TGTGCCACCAGCAGAGACAGGGTTTCTAGCACAGATACGCAGTATTTT.

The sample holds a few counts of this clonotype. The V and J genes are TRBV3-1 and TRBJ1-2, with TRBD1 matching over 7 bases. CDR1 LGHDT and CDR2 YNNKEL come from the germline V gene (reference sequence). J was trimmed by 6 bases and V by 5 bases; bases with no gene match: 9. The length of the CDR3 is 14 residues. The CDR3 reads CASSSQGGANGYTF. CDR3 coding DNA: TGTGCCAGCAGCTCCCAAGGGGGCGCGAATGGCTACACCTTC.

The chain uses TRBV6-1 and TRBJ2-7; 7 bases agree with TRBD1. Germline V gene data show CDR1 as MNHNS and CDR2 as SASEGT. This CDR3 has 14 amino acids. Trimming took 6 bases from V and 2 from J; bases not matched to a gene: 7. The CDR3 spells CASSRQGSTYEQYV. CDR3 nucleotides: TGTGCCAGCAGCAGACAGGGCTCAACCTACGAGCAGTACGTC.